This TCR beta chain appears in the sequencing data of a study of blood T cells in healthy people across ages. The authors ran a second PCR of roughly 6 to 11 cycles using a sample-barcoded 5' primer and a J-beta primer mix. TCRdb called the 5' RACE reads again in MiXCR, with one record for every CDR3 protein. The sample carries about 1 million distinct CDR3 sequences, approximately 25% recorded once. This clonotype has more than one count but fewer than ten. V lost 0 bases and J lost 0, with 13 bases in between. CDR1 and CDR2 (germline): DFQATT, SNEGSKA (reference sequence). The CDR3 runs 16 residues. These records were also assigned to another study, of T cells of mothers and their children.

This receptor was obtained from a girl aged 2-9 years in good health. The V gene is TRBV20-1, the J gene TRBJ2-3; no clear D. The sample taken for sequencing was blood. The CDR3 DNA follows: TGCAGTGCTAGAGATCTGAAACTTTCTAGCACAGATACGCAGTATTTT. The encoded protein is CSARDLKLSSTDTQYF.